This is a list of T cell receptor beta chains from one sample in a study of shared clonotypes between healthy human individuals. Repertoires were generated with immunoSEQ multiplex PCR, while TCRdb's copy carries only in-frame clones and drops some. The sample includes around 990,000 clones, approximately 80% of them seen just once. Sequencing was performed on memory CD4+ T cells from PBMCs. These receptors originate from a man aged 18 to 35 in good health. Some clones in this sample may be carry-over from other donors' samples. The CDR3 runs from the conserved cysteine through the conserved F or W. A D gene is named only where the DNA matches it firmly. Part of the rows lack a size; the others show once, few, many or a class for expanded clones.

d_call,v_call,j_call,clone_size,cdr3_nt,cdr3_aa
.,TRBV28,TRBJ2-5,.,TGTGCCAGCAGTTTAGCTTACAGGGAACCGCTAGAGACCCAGTACTTC,CASSLAYREPLETQYF
.,TRBV7-8,TRBJ2-3,.,TGTGCCAGCAGCCGCCCCCGGGGCGGGGCTAGCACAGATACGCAGTATTTT,CASSRPRGGASTDTQYF
.,TRBV6-5,TRBJ2-3,.,TGTGCCAGCAGCCTCTCGGTAGCGGACAAAGATACGCAGTATTTT,CASSLSVADKDTQYF
.,TRBV19,TRBJ1-5,few,TGTGCCAGTAGTATAAACGCCAGGTATCAGCCCCAGCATTTT,CASSINARYQPQHF
.,TRBV18,TRBJ1-2,.,TGTGCCAGCTCACTGGACGCGGGGGGACTCAACTATGGCTACACCTTC,CASSLDAGGLNYGYTF
TRBD1,TRBV19,TRBJ1-2,.,TGTGCCAGTAACCAGGGGGCTAACTATGGCTACACCTTC,CASNQGANYGYTF
TRBD1,TRBV29-1,TRBJ2-5,.,TGCAGCGTTGCCGGGGACAGGGGGTTCGTGGAGACCCAGTACTTC,CSVAGDRGFVETQYF
.,TRBV2,TRBJ1-4,few,TGTGCCAGCATGGCGGAGGGAAATGAAAAACTGTTTTTT,CASMAEGNEKLFF
TRBD2,TRBV4-2,TRBJ2-1,.,TGTGCCAGCAGCCCTGCCGTTGGGAGGGCCAATTCGGATGAGCAGTTCTTC,CASSPAVGRANSDEQFF
TRBD1,TRBV28,TRBJ2-7,.,TGTGCCAGCAGTATCAGGGGGCACTCCTACGAGCAGTACTTC,CASSIRGHSYEQYF
.,TRBV2,TRBJ1-1,few,TGTGCCAGCAGTGCACAGAACCTGAACACTGAAGCTTTCTTT,CASSAQNLNTEAFF
TRBD2,TRBV7-2,TRBJ2-1,.,TGTGCCAGCAGCTTAGATCGCCTAGCGGGAGGGCGCGGTGAGCAGTTCTTC,CASSLDRLAGGRGEQFF
.,TRBV7-9,TRBJ1-2,.,TGTGCCAGCAGCTCCGGGGGGGCTTACAGCTACACCTTC,CASSSGGAYSYTF
.,TRBV4-3,TRBJ2-3,.,TGCGCCAGCAGCCAAGAAAGCTACACAGATACGCAGTATTTT,CASSQESYTDTQYF
TRBD1,TRBV5-1,TRBJ2-5,.,TGCGCCAGCAGCACAGGGACAGGGTCGGGGAGAGAGACCCAGTACTTC,CASSTGTGSGRETQYF
.,TRBV13,TRBJ2-3,.,TGTGCCAGCAGCTCCTACAGCACAGATACGCAGTATTTT,CASSSYSTDTQYF
TRBD2,TRBV7-2,TRBJ2-7,.,TGTGCCAGCAGCGTTGGGGGTGGGAGGGCCAAAATCTACGAGCAGTACTTC,CASSVGGGRAKIYEQYF
.,TRBV5-4,TRBJ1-1,many,TGTGCCAGCAGCAGAATGGGGGAGGGCGTGCGAGAAGCTTTCTTT,CASSRMGEGVREAFF